The 32 T cell receptor beta chains below all came from one sample that was sequenced in a study of blood T cell repertoires in COVID-19. Sequencing used immunoSEQ multiplex PCR; TCRdb keeps in-frame clones, though not all of them. The table shows 110,000 or so clones, with around four fifths occurring only once. Sequenced sample: peripheral blood. Source of these receptors: a woman in her sixties with acute or convalescent COVID-19.

V is TRBV6-5 and J is TRBJ2-5; a weak D match, TRBD2 (6 bases). V lost 6 bases and J lost 0, with 8 bases in between. The CDR3 runs to 13 residues. The V gene's germline CDR1 is MNHEY and CDR2 SVGAGI. CDR3 DNA: TGTGCCAGCAGGACGGGGGACCAAGAGACCCAGTACTTC. This translates into CASRTGDQETQYF.

The chain recombines TRBV18 with TRBJ2-7; 7 positions match TRBD1. Looked up from germline, CDR1 is KGHSH and CDR2 is LQKENI. The CDR3 spans 13 residues. V dropped 6 bases and J dropped 0; count of bases not matched to a gene: 2. The CDR3 DNA is TGTGCCAGCTCCAGACAGGGCTCCTACGAGCAGTACTTC. It yields the protein CASSRQGSYEQYF.

V and J are TRBV5-5 and TRBJ2-3; 9 nucleotides line up with TRBD2. The CDR3 is 15 residues long. CDR1 and CDR2 from the germline V gene are SGHKS and YYEKEE (reference sequence). The V and J ends lost 1 base and 4 bases, in that order; junction bases with no gene match: 4. CDR3 residues: CASSLSSGSPDTQYF. The CDR3 nucleotides read TGTGCCAGCAGCTTGAGTAGCGGGAGCCCAGATACGCAGTATTTT. Combining the CDR3 with reference TRBV5-5 and TRBJ2-3 gives the whole variable domain DAGVTQSPTHLIKTRGQQVTLRCSPISGHKSVSWYQQVLGQGPQFIFQYYEKEERGRGNFPDRFSARQFPNYSSELNVNALLLGDSALYLCASSLSSGSPDTQYFGPGTRLTVL.

This chain connects TRBV7-9 to TRBJ2-7; 7 bases match TRBD2. The V gene end was trimmed by 5 bases and the J gene end by 0 bases; junction bases not matched to a gene: 10. Germline V gene data show CDR1 as SEHNR and CDR2 as FQNEAQ (reference sequence). This CDR3 has 16 amino acids. The chain's CDR3 is CASSTARGGSSYEQYF. The CDR3 nucleotides are TGTGCCAGCAGCACGGCGAGGGGAGGGAGCTCCTACGAGCAGTACTTC.

This chain links TRBV28 with TRBJ2-4; the match to TRBD1 covers 8 bases. With 6 bases clipped from V and 4 bases from J, the junction kept 5 bases outside the gene matches. Germline V CDR1 and CDR2: MDHEN, SYDVKM. The CDR3 runs to 14 residues. The CDR3 nucleotides are TGTGCCAGCAGCCGGGACAGGCCGAAAAACATTCAGTACTTC. Translating it yields CASSRDRPKNIQYF.

The CDR3 protein is CASSSLGGGTDTQYF. The CDR3 region has the DNA TGTGCCAGCAGCTCCCTTGGCGGGGGCACAGATACGCAGTATTTT. The chain links TRBV11-2 to TRBJ2-3; D possibly corresponds to TRBD2 (6 bases). Germline CDR1 is SGHAT and CDR2 is FQNNGV. The germline V and J ends were trimmed by 4 bases and 1 base, with 12 bases remaining between them. This CDR3 comprises 15 residues.

The V call is TRBV7-9, the J call TRBJ2-5; D may be TRBD2 (5 bases). Germline V gene lookup returns CDR1 SEHNR and CDR2 FQNEAQ (reference sequence). Trimming cost V 1 base and J 7 bases, with 13 bases left between them. The CDR3 is made up of 14 amino acids. CDR3 sequence (DNA): TGTGCCAGCAGCTTAGATCCACCACTAGGGACCCAGTACTTC. This codes for CASSLDPPLGTQYF.

This chain links TRBV19 with TRBJ2-7, with 11 bases lining up with TRBD1. J was trimmed by 4 bases and V by 5 bases; bases with no gene match: 4. Per the germline V gene, CDR1 is LNHDA and CDR2 is SQIVND (reference sequence). The CDR3 sequence is 14 residues long. The CDR3 coding sequence is TGTGCCAGTAGTGAGGGACAGGGGGTTTACGAGCAGTACTTC. Translated: CASSEGQGVYEQYF. The full variable domain, in which reference TRBV19 and TRBJ2-7 provide the parts outside the CDR3, is DGGITQSPKYLFRKEGQNVTLSCEQNLNHDAMYWYRQDPGQGLRLIYYSQIVNDFQKGDIAEGYSVSREKKESFPLTVTSAQKNPTAFYLCASSEGQGVYEQYFGPGTRLTVT.

This chain links TRBV9 with TRBJ1-2; D unclear. The CDR3 covers 12 residues. Deletions cut 1 base from V and 8 bases from J, with 9 bases between. Germline V gives CDR1 SGDLS, CDR2 YYNGEE. CDR3 DNA sequence: TGTGCCAGCAGCGTACCCCGGGAAGGCTACACCTTC. This codes for CASSVPREGYTF.

This clone was seen only a few times. The chain uses TRBV4-1 and TRBJ2-7; 7 bases map to TRBD1. J was trimmed by 7 bases and V by 0 bases; bases with no gene match: 15. The CDR3 runs 17 residues. The germline gives CDR1 MGHRA, CDR2 YSYEKL. The CDR3 here is CASSQELGKGASGEQYF. CDR3 sequence (DNA): TGCGCCAGCAGCCAAGAATTGGGTAAGGGGGCCTCGGGAGAGCAGTACTTC.

The chain carries TRBV3-1 (or the pseudogene TRBV3-2) and TRBJ1-1, with a tentative D call TRBD1 (6 bases). CDR1 is LGHDT and CDR2 is YNNKEL in the germline V gene (reference sequence). The CDR3 runs 13 residues. V was cut by 5 bases and J by 3 bases, with 10 bases left in between. The CDR3 loop reads CASSKAGDTEAFF. The CDR3, as DNA: TGTGCCAGCAGCAAAGCAGGGGACACTGAAGCTTTCTTT.

This chain joins TRBV7-9 and TRBJ1-1, with D perhaps matching TRBD1 (6 bases). Germline loops: CDR1 SEHNR, CDR2 FQNEAQ (reference sequence). The V end lost 3 bases, the J end lost 2 bases, and 10 bases lay between the germline ends. The CDR3 totals 14 residues. CDR3 sequence: CASSLTGTNTEAFF. The CDR3, as DNA: TGTGCCAGCAGCTTGACGGGGACAAACACTGAAGCTTTCTTT.

The chain links TRBV27 to TRBJ1-6, with unresolved D. CDR3 size: 14 residues. Trimming pared 1 base from V and 7 bases from J, leaving 8 bases between. Germline values: CDR1 MNHEY, CDR2 SMNVEV (reference sequence). The CDR3 region is CASSLFTENSPLHF. The CDR3, as DNA: TGTGCCAGCAGTTTATTTACAGAAAATTCACCCCTCCACTTT.

The V and J genes are TRBV5-4 and TRBJ2-3; D is unclear. CDR1 is SGHNT, CDR2 YYREEE, per germline (reference sequence). The CDR3 totals 15 residues. The ends were cut back, 5 bases at V and 0 bases at J, with 13 bases in the middle. The chain's CDR3 is CASRTDTDSTDTQYF. Here the CDR3 DNA reads TGTGCCAGCAGAACTGACACGGATAGCACAGATACGCAGTATTTT.

This clone came up many times. The genes are TRBV19 and TRBJ1-5; possibly TRBD1 for D (6 bases). V was trimmed by 5 bases and J by 0 bases, leaving 11 bases between them. The germline V gene encodes CDR1 LNHDA and CDR2 SQIVND (reference sequence). The CDR3 loop spans 15 amino acids. The CDR3 nucleotides read TGTGCCAGTAGTGGACAGACGTATAGCAATCAGCCCCAGCATTTT. It is translated as CASSGQTYSNQPQHF.

This clone was seen only a few times. The rearrangement uses TRBV3-1 (or the pseudogene TRBV3-2) and TRBJ1-6; 7 nucleotides align to TRBD1. The CDR3 loop spans 15 amino acids. The V gene end was trimmed by 1 base and the J gene end by 6 bases; junction bases not matched to a gene: 3. Germline lookup yields CDR1 LGHDT and CDR2 YNNKEL (reference sequence). CDR3 DNA: TGTGCCAGCAGCCAAGTATGGGACAGTAATTCACCCCTCCACTTT. This codes for CASSQVWDSNSPLHF.

The rearrangement links TRBV18 to TRBJ1-5; TRBD1 aligns across 7 bases. CDR1 is KGHSH, CDR2 LQKENI, per germline. The CDR3 runs 14 residues. Trimming took 3 bases from V and 6 from J; bases not matched to a gene: 5. Here the CDR3 DNA reads TGTGCCAGCTCACCTGGACAGGAGCGTCAGCCCCAGCATTTT. The encoded protein is CASSPGQERQPQHF.

V is TRBV2 and J is TRBJ2-1; no firm D call. Germline assignment: CDR1 SNHLY and CDR2 FYNNEI. V was pared by 8 bases and J by 0 bases, with 11 bases between. The CDR3 has 14 amino acids. The CDR3 region has the DNA TGTGCCAGCGGTCGACGGAGCTCCTACAATGAGCAGTTCTTC. This encodes CASGRRSSYNEQFF.

The V and J genes are TRBV30 and TRBJ1-2; D gene unclear. Germline assignment: CDR1 GTSNPN and CDR2 SVGIG (reference sequence). This CDR3 is built from 11 residues. The ends were cut back, 2 bases at V and 7 bases at J, with 8 bases in the middle. CDR3 coding DNA: TGTGCCTGGAGTTTAAACGGTGGCTACACCTTC. Amino acids: CAWSLNGGYTF.

This rearrangement joins TRBV6-2 or TRBV6-3 to TRBJ1-2; no clear D gene. Deletions cut 3 bases from V and 3 bases from J, with 17 bases between. The CDR3 sequence is 16 residues long. CDR1 is MNHEY and CDR2 is SVGEGT in the germline V gene. Here the CDR3 DNA reads TGTGCCAGCAGTTATGTTAGCCGGCGCGTGGACTATGGCTACACCTTC. Translating gives CASSYVSRRVDYGYTF.

The chain links TRBV28 to TRBJ1-5, with TRBD1 matching over 9 bases. The CDR3 is made up of 15 amino acids. The germline V gene encodes CDR1 MDHEN and CDR2 SYDVKM. With 6 bases clipped from V and 3 bases from J, the junction kept 6 bases outside the gene matches. The CDR3 DNA is TGTGCCAGCAGCCCGACAGGGGGTATCAATCAGCCCCAGCATTTT. It specifies CASSPTGGINQPQHF.

This sequence joins TRBV19 and TRBJ1-3; possibly TRBD1 for D (6 bases). Per germline, CDR1 LNHDA and CDR2 SQIVND (reference sequence). This CDR3 spans 17 amino acids. V lost 2 bases to trimming and J lost 0 bases, with 14 bases between them. The CDR3 DNA is TGTGCCAGTAGTATAACGGGGACAACCATCTCTGGAAACACCATATATTTT. Translated, it gives CASSITGTTISGNTIYF.

The rearrangement uses TRBV18 and TRBJ1-1; D is perhaps TRBD1 (5 bases). Germline CDR1 KGHSH, CDR2 LQKENI. This CDR3 region has 14 residues. V was pared by 3 bases and J by 1 base, with 9 bases between. CDR3 sequence: CASSPGPANTEAFF. The CDR3 region has the DNA TGTGCCAGCTCACCGGGGCCTGCGAACACTGAAGCTTTCTTT.

V and J are TRBV6-5 and TRBJ2-1; 8 bases line up with TRBD1. The CDR3 runs 15 residues. V was clipped by 4 bases and J by 6 bases; unmatched bases: 8. In germline, CDR1 is MNHEY, CDR2 SVGAGI. The CDR3 region has the DNA TGTGCCAGCAGTTGGTCCGGGACAGGCTCCAATGAGCAGTTCTTC. Translating gives CASSWSGTGSNEQFF.

V usage is TRBV28 and J usage is TRBJ2-1; no definite D call. Per the germline V gene, CDR1 is MDHEN and CDR2 is SYDVKM. The CDR3 consists of 15 residues. V gave up 3 bases and J gave up 5 bases, with 14 bases separating them. The CDR3 DNA reads as TGTGCCAGCAGTTTCCTTCACCATCCTAACAATGAGCAGTTCTTC. Residues: CASSFLHHPNNEQFF. Looking up the rest from reference TRBV28 and TRBJ2-1 gives the full variable domain: DVKVTQSSRYLVKRTGEKVFLECVQDMDHENMFWYRQDPGLGLRLIYFSYDVKMKEKGDIPEGYSVSREKKERFSLILESASTNQTSMYLCASSFLHHPNNEQFFGPGTRLTVL.

The rearrangement uses TRBV6-6 and TRBJ2-1; the match to TRBD1 covers 8 bases. The CDR3 extends over 14 amino acids. Germline CDR1 and CDR2: MNHNY and SVGAGI (reference sequence). J gave up 8 bases and V 7 bases, and 10 bases lay outside the gene matches. As DNA, the CDR3 is TGTGCCAGCATACGGACAGGGAGAACGGATGAGCAGTTCTTC. It specifies CASIRTGRTDEQFF.

This chain connects TRBV28 to TRBJ2-6; possibly TRBD2 for D (6 bases). The CDR3 spans 17 residues. Between the trimmed V and J ends, which lost 1 base and 0 bases, there was a span of 10 bases. Germline assignment: CDR1 MDHEN and CDR2 SYDVKM. The CDR3: CASSLLSGDSGANVLTF. For the CDR3, the DNA is TGTGCCAGCAGTTTATTATCGGGGGACTCTGGGGCCAACGTCCTGACTTTC.

The rearrangement links TRBV20-1 to TRBJ2-1, with D unresolved. Per the germline V gene, CDR1 is DFQATT and CDR2 is SNEGSKA (reference sequence). This CDR3 has 11 residues. V lost 5 bases to trimming and J lost 9 bases, with 11 bases between them. CDR3 residues: CSAHQNSEQFF. In DNA, the CDR3 is TGCAGTGCTCATCAAAACAGTGAGCAGTTCTTC.

This chain uses TRBV6-5 with TRBJ1-6, with D possibly TRBD1 on 6 matching bases. In germline, CDR1 is MNHEY, CDR2 SVGAGI. The CDR3 length is 15 residues. V was shortened by 8 bases and J by 10 bases, with 21 bases between the two germline ends. The CDR3 sequence: CASGWAGGSRSPLHF. CDR3 in DNA: TGTGCCAGCGGATGGGCGGGGGGCAGTCGCTCACCCCTCCACTTT.

The chain carries TRBV10-3 and TRBJ1-1, with a weak D call TRBD1 (5 bases). The V and J ends lost 3 bases and 11 bases respectively, with 10 bases between them. The CDR3 contains 11 residues. Looked up from germline, CDR1 is ENHRY and CDR2 is SYGVKD. The CDR3 DNA reads as TGTGCCATCAGTGAAGGAGGGGACGCTTTCTTT. The encoded protein is CAISEGGDAFF.

The chain recombines TRBV7-2 with TRBJ1-4; D not resolved. Germline V gives CDR1 SGHTA, CDR2 FQGNSA. Between the trimmed V and J ends, which lost 5 bases and 7 bases, there was a span of 11 bases. This CDR3 comprises 13 residues. The CDR3 DNA is TGTGCCAGCAGCCCCCGGTCGAGTGAAAAACTGTTTTTT. This translates into CASSPRSSEKLFF.

This chain connects TRBV5-4 to TRBJ2-1; 10 positions match TRBD2. The CDR3 spans 15 residues. V lost 3 bases, J lost 4 bases, and 4 bases stayed unmatched. Germline V gene sequence: CDR1 SGHNT, CDR2 YYREEE (reference sequence). This chain's CDR3 is CASSSRTSGYNEQFF. CDR3 nucleotides: TGTGCCAGCAGCTCAAGGACTAGCGGATACAATGAGCAGTTCTTC.